The 12 T cell receptor beta chains reported below all come from one sample, sequenced in a study of cytomegalovirus exposure and HLA in healthy donors (dated by TCRdb to 2017 to 2019). Receptors were amplified or captured by the immunoSEQ multiplex PCR assay. The immuneACCESS repertoire file appears here via TCRdb, limited to in-frame rearrangements. These files lack a portion of the clones; in checked studies, under half of the deficit traces to unresolved V genes, and the cause of the others is not known. The sample table contains about 340,000 clones; only one count was recorded for roughly 85% of them. Clones ranked in the top ten supply 0.7% to 0.85% of the sample. The material sequenced was PBMCs. The receptors were sampled from a young woman in good health and CMV-seronegative.

This rearrangement joins TRBV18 to TRBJ2-3, with 11 nucleotides matching TRBD2. Germline loops: CDR1 KGHSH, CDR2 LQKENI. V was pared by 2 bases and J by 2 bases, with 3 bases of the junction left unmatched. The CDR3 sequence is 16 residues long. The CDR3 here is CASSPLAGGNTDTQYF. CDR3 bases: TGTGCCAGCTCACCATTAGCGGGAGGGAACACAGATACGCAGTATTTT.

This chain joins TRBV9 and TRBJ1-5; D gene ambiguous. CDR1 SGDLS and CDR2 YYNGEE come from the germline V gene. The CDR3 loop spans 14 amino acids. V lost 4 bases and J 2 bases, leaving 10 bases between the germline ends. DNA of the CDR3: TGTGCCAGCAGCCAAGACTCGGGCAATCAGCCCCAGCATTTT. Its translation is CASSQDSGNQPQHF.

The genes are TRBV27 and TRBJ2-3; D possibly corresponds to TRBD1 (6 bases). V was cut by 1 base and J by 1 base, with 6 bases left in between. The germline V gene encodes CDR1 MNHEY and CDR2 SMNVEV (reference sequence). This CDR3 comprises 14 residues. Here the CDR3 reads CASSLYRGTDTQYF. CDR3 sequence (DNA): TGTGCCAGCAGTTTATACAGGGGCACAGATACGCAGTATTTT.

The chain combines TRBV10-3 with TRBJ1-2, with D maybe TRBD1 (5 bases). Per the germline V gene, CDR1 is ENHRY and CDR2 is SYGVKD. There are 14 residues in the CDR3. Trimming cost V 7 bases and J 8 bases, with 20 bases left between them. The CDR3 sequence is CAITWGRDSSGYTF. CDR3 nucleotides: TGTGCCATCACCTGGGGGAGGGACTCCTCCGGCTACACCTTC.

In its sample, this clone was seen a few times. The chain recombines TRBV5-1 with TRBJ2-1, with 10 bases lining up with TRBD2. CDR1 is SGHRS and CDR2 is YFSETQ in the germline V gene. This CDR3 has 19 residues. Trimming took 1 base from V and 4 from J; bases not matched to a gene: 14. In DNA, the CDR3 is TGCGCCAGCAGCTTGTTGGCTAGCGGGAGTACGGGGCTTTACAATGAGCAGTTCTTC. Protein sequence: CASSLLASGSTGLYNEQFF.

The chain joins TRBV7-2 to TRBJ2-7; D might be TRBD2 (6 bases). The germline V and J ends were trimmed by 1 base and 6 bases, with 13 bases remaining between them. Per germline, CDR1 SGHTA and CDR2 FQGNSA. The CDR3 has 14 amino acids. The CDR3 protein is CASSLGETRIEQYF. Here the CDR3 DNA reads TGTGCCAGCAGCTTAGGTGAGACTAGGATCGAGCAGTACTTC.

The CDR3 loop reads CASSPTWVAANTGELFF. CDR3 nucleotide sequence: TGTGCCAGCTCACCAACGTGGGTAGCGGCGAACACCGGGGAGCTGTTTTTT. The chain is built from TRBV18 and TRBJ2-2; TRBD2 is a possible D gene (6 bases). The CDR3 length is 17 residues. V dropped 2 bases and J dropped 0 bases, with 13 bases sitting between them. Per the germline V gene, CDR1 is KGHSH and CDR2 is LQKENI.

This chain joins TRBV27 and TRBJ2-1; D possibly corresponds to TRBD1 (5 bases). Trimming stripped 4 bases from V and 0 bases from J, with 16 bases between. Germline values: CDR1 MNHEY, CDR2 SMNVEV (reference sequence). The CDR3 sequence is 17 residues long. In nucleotides, the CDR3 is TGTGCCAGCAGTTCCGCCCTCCAGGGTAGCTCCTACAATGAGCAGTTCTTC. It encodes CASSSALQGSSYNEQFF.

J is TRBJ2-5 and V is TRBV6-5, with D tentatively TRBD1 (6 bases). The V and J ends lost 1 base and 1 base respectively, with 10 bases between them. Per germline, CDR1 MNHEY and CDR2 SVGAGI. The CDR3 is made up of 15 amino acids. The CDR3 region is CASSYLGDTQETQYF. In DNA form, the CDR3 reads TGTGCCAGCAGTTACTTAGGGGACACCCAAGAGACCCAGTACTTC.

The chain has TRBV5-1 and TRBJ2-2; no clear D. The V end lost 6 bases, the J end lost 7 bases, and 19 bases lay between the germline ends. CDR1 is SGHRS and CDR2 is YFSETQ in the germline V gene. The CDR3 contains 15 residues. DNA of the CDR3: TGCGCCAGCACCCCTGAGCTCCTTGGTGACGGGGAGCTGTTTTTT. Its translation is CASTPELLGDGELFF.

This sequence joins TRBV6-1 and TRBJ2-1; TRBD2 aligns across 11 bases. CDR1 and CDR2 from the germline V gene are MNHNS and SASEGT. CDR3 length: 15 amino acids. J was trimmed by 9 bases and V by 6 bases; bases with no gene match: 10. CDR3 bases: TGTGCCAGCAGGTCCAGACTAGCGGGACTGGGTGAGCAGTTCTTC. Its protein is CASRSRLAGLGEQFF.

V is TRBV19 and J is TRBJ1-2; TRBD1 matches 7 bases. CDR1 and CDR2 from the germline V gene are LNHDA and SQIVND (reference sequence). This CDR3 has 13 amino acids. Germline trimming cut 5 bases from V and 7 bases from J; bases unmatched to any gene: 7. The CDR3 region is CASSGAGGSGYTF. As DNA, the CDR3 is TGTGCCAGTAGTGGGGCAGGGGGAAGTGGCTACACCTTC. The variable domain in full, with the rest retrieved from reference TRBV19 and TRBJ1-2, is DGGITQSPKYLFRKEGQNVTLSCEQNLNHDAMYWYRQDPGQGLRLIYYSQIVNDFQKGDIAEGYSVSREKKESFPLTVTSAQKNPTAFYLCASSGAGGSGYTFGSGTRLTVV.